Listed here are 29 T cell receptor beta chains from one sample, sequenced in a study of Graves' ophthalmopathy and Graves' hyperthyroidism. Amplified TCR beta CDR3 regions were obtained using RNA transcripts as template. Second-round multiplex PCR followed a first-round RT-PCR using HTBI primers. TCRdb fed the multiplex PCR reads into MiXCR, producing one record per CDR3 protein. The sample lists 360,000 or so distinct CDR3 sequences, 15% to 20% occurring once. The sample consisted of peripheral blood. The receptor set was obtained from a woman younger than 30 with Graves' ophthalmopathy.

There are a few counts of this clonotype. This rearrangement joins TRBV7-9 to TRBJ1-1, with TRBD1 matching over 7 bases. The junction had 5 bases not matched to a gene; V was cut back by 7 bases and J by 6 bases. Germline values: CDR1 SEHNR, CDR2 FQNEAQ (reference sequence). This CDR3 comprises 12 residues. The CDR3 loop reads CASMTGTAEAFF. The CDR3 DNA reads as TGTGCCAGCATGACAGGGACGGCTGAAGCTTTCTTT.

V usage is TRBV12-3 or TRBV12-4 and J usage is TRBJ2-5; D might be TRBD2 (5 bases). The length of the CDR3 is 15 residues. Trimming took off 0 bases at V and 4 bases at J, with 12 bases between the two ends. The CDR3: CASSLAWASRETQYF. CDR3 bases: TGTGCCAGCAGTTTAGCGTGGGCTAGCCGAGAGACCCAGTACTTC.

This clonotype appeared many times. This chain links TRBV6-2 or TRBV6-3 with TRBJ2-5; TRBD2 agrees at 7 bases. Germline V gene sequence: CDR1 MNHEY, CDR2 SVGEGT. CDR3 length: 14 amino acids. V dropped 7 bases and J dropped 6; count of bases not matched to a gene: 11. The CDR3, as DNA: TGTGCCAGCAACCCCACCGGGGGGTGGAAGACCCAGTACTTC. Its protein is CASNPTGGWKTQYF.

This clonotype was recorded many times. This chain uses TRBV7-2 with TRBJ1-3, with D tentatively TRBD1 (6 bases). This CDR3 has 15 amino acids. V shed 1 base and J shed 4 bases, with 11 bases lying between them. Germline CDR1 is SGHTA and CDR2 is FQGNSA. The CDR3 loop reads CASSLVGGPGNTIYF. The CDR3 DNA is TGTGCCAGCAGCTTAGTCGGGGGGCCAGGAAACACCATATATTTT.

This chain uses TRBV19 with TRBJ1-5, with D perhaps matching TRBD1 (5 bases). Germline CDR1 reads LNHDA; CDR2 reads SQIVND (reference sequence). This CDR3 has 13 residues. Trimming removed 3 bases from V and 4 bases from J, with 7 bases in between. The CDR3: CASSMGPNQPQHF. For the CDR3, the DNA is TGTGCCAGTAGTATGGGGCCGAATCAGCCCCAGCATTTT.

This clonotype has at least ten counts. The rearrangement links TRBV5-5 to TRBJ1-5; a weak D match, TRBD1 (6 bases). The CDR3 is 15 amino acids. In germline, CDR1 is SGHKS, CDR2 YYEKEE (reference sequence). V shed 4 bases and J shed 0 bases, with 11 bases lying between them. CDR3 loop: CASSQGPNSNQPQHF. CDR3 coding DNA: TGTGCCAGCAGCCAGGGGCCTAATAGCAATCAGCCCCAGCATTTT.

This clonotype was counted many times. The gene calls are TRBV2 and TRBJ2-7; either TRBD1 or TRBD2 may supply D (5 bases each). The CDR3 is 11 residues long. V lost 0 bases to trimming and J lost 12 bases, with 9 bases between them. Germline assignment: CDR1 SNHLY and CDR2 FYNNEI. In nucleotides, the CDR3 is TGTGCCAGCAGTGAAGCTTGGGGACCGTACTTC. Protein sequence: CASSEAWGPYF.

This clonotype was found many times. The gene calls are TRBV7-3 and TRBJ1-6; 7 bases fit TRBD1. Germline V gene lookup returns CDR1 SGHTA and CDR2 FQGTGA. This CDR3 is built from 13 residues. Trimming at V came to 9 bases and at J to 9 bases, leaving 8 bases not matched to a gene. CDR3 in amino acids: CARDGTVSSPLHF. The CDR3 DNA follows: TGTGCCAGGGACGGGACAGTGAGTTCACCCCTCCACTTT.

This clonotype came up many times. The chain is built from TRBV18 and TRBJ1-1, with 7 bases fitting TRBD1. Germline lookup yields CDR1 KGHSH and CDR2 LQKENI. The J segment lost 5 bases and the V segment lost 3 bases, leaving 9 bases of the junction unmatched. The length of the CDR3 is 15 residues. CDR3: CASSPRVTGWTEAFF. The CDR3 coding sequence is TGTGCCAGCTCACCCAGGGTGACAGGGTGGACTGAAGCTTTCTTT.

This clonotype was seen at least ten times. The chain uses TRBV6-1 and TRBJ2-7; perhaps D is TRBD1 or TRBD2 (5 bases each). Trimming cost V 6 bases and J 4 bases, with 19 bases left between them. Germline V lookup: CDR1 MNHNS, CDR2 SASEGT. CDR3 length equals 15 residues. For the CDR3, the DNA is TGTGCCAGCAGGCTATTCCGGGACGGATCGTACGAGCAGTACTTC. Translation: CASRLFRDGSYEQYF.

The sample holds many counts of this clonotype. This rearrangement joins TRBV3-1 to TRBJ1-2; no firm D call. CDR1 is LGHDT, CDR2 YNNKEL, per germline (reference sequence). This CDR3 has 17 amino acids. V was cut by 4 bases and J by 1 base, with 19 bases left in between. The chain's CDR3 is CASSPFESEVLNYGYTF. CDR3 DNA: TGTGCCAGCAGCCCGTTCGAGTCAGAGGTTCTTAACTATGGCTACACCTTC.

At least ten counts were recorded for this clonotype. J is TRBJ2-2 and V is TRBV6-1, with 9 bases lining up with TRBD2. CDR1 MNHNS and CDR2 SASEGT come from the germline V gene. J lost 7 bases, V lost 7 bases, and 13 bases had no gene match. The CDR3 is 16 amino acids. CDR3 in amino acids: CASTAPAGGPIGELFF. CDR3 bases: TGTGCCAGCACAGCCCCCGCGGGAGGGCCAATCGGGGAGCTGTTTTTT.

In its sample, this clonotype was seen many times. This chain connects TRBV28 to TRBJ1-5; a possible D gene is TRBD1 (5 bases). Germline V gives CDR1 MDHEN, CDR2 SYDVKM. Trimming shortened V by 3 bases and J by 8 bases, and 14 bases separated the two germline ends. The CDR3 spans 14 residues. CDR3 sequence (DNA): TGTGCCAGCAGTTTGGGGCTCGTGGTCAAGCCCCAGCATTTT. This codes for CASSLGLVVKPQHF.

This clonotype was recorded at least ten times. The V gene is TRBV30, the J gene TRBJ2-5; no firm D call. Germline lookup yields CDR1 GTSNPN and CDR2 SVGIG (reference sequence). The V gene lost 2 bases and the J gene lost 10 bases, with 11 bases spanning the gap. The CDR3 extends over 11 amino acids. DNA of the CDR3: TGTGCCTGGAGTATGGGTCCAGGCCAGTACTTC. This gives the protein CAWSMGPGQYF.

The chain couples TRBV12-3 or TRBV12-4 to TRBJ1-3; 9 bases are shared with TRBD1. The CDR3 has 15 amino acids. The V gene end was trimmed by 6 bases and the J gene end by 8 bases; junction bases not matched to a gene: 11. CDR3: CASRQPGQGVDTIYF. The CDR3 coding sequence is TGTGCCAGCAGACAACCGGGACAGGGTGTGGACACCATATATTTT.

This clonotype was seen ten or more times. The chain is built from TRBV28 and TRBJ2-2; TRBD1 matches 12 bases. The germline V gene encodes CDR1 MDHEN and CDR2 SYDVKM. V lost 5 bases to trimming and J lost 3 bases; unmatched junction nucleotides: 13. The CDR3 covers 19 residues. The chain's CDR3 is CASSPSSGTGGADTGELFF. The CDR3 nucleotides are TGTGCCAGCAGTCCATCTTCCGGGACAGGGGGCGCGGACACCGGGGAGCTGTTTTTT. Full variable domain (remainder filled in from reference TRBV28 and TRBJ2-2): DVKVTQSSRYLVKRTGEKVFLECVQDMDHENMFWYRQDPGLGLRLIYFSYDVKMKEKGDIPEGYSVSREKKERFSLILESASTNQTSMYLCASSPSSGTGGADTGELFFGEGSRLTVL.

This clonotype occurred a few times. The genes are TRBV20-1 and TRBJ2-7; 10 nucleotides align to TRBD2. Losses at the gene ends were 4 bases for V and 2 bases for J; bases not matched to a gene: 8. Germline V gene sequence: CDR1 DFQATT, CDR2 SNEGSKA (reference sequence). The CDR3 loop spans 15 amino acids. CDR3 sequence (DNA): TGCAGTGCTAATCCGCTTACTAGCGGGACCTACGAGCAGTACTTC. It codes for CSANPLTSGTYEQYF.

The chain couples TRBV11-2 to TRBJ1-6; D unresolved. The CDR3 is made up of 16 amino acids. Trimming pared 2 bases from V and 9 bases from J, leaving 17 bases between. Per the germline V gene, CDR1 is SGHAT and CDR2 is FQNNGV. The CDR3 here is CASSLRGGVRASPLHF. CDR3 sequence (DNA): TGTGCCAGCAGCTTAAGAGGAGGTGTCAGAGCTTCACCCCTCCACTTT.

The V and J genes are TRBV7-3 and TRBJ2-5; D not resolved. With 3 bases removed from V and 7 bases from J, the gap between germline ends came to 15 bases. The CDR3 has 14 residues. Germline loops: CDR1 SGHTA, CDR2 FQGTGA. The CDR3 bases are TGTGCCAGCAGCTTGCGGATAGGGAATGGGACCCAGTACTTC. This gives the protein CASSLRIGNGTQYF.

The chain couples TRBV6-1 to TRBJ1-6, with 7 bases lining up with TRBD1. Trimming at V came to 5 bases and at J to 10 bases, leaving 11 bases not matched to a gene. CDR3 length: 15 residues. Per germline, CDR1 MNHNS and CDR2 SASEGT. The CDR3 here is CASSPGVGGGSPLHF. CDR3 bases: TGTGCCAGCAGTCCCGGCGTTGGAGGGGGCTCACCCCTCCACTTT.

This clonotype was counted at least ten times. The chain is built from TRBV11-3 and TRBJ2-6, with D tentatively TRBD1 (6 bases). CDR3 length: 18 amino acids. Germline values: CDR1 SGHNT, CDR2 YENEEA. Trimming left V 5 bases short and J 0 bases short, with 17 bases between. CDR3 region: CASSQQGGLLSGANVLTF. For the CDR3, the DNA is TGTGCCAGCAGCCAACAGGGCGGACTCCTCTCTGGGGCCAACGTCCTGACTTTC.

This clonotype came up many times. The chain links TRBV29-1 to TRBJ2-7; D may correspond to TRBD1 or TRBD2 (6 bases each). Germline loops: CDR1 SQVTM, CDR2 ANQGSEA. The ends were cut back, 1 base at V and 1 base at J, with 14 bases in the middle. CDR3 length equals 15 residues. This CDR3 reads CSVEGGAHRSYEQYF. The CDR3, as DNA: TGCAGCGTTGAAGGGGGGGCCCACCGATCCTACGAGCAGTACTTC.

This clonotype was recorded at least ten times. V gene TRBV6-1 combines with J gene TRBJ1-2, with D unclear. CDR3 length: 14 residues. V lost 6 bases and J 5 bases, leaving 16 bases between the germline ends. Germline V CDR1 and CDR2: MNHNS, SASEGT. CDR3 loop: CASSDPGRGYGYTF. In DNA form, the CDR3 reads TGTGCCAGCAGCGACCCCGGAAGAGGTTATGGCTACACCTTC.

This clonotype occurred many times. The CDR3 spells CASNSAHTDTQYF. The CDR3 DNA reads TGTGCCAGCAATAGCGCCCACACAGATACGCAGTATTTT. The chain links TRBV6-1 to TRBJ2-3; a possible D gene is TRBD2 (5 bases). V shed 7 bases and J shed 2 bases, with 10 bases lying between them. The length of the CDR3 is 13 residues. CDR1 is MNHNS and CDR2 is SASEGT in the germline V gene.

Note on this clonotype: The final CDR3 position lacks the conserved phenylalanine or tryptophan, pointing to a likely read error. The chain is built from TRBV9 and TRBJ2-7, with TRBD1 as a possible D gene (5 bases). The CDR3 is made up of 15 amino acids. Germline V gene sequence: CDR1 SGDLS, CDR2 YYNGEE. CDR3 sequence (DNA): TGTGCTAGCAGCGTAGCCCTAGGGGCTGGCTACGAGCAGTACCTC. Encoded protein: CASSVALGAGYEQYL.

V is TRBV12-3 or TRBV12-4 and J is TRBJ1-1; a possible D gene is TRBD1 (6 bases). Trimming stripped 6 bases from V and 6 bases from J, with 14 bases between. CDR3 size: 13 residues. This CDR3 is CASRDTGTAEAFF. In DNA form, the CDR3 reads TGTGCCAGCAGAGATACAGGGACCGCTGAAGCTTTCTTT.

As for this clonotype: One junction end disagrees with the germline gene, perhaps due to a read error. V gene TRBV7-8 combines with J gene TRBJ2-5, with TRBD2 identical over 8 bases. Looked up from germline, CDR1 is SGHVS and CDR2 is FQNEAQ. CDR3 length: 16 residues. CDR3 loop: CASSINQLAETETQCF. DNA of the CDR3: TGTGCCAGCAGTATCAACCAACTAGCGGAGACAGAGACCCAGTGCTTC.

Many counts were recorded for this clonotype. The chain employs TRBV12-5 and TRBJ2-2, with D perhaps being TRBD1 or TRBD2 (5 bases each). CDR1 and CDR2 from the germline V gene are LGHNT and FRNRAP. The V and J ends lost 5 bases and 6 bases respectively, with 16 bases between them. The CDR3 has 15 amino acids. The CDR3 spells CASGGGGTGSGELFF. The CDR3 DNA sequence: TGTGCTAGTGGTGGAGGCGGAACAGGATCCGGGGAGCTGTTTTTT.

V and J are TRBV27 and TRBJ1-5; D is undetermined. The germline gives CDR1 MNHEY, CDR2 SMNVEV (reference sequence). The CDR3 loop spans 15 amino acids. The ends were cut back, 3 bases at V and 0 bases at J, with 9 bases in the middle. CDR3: CASSFAGISNQPQHF. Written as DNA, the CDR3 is TGTGCCAGCAGTTTTGCTGGGATTAGCAATCAGCCCCAGCATTTT.